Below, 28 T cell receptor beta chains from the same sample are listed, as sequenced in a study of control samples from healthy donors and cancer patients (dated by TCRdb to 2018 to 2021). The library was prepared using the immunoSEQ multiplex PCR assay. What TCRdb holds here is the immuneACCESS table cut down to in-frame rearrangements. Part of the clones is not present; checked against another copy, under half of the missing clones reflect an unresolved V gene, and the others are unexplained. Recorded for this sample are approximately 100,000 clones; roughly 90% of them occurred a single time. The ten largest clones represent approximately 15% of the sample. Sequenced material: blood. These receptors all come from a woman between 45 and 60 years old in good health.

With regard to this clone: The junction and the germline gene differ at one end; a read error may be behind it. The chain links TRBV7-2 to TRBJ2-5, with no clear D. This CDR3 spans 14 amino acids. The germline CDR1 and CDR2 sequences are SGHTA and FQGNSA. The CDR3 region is CASSPSNDQKTQYF. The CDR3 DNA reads TGTGCCAGCAGCCCCAGCAACGACCAAAAGACCCAGTACTTC.

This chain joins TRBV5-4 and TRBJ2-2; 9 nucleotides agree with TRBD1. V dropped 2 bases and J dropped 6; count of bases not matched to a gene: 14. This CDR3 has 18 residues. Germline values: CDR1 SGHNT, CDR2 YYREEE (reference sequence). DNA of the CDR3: TGTGCCAGCAGCTTAGGGACAGGGTCCCATTTTAAATCCGGGGAGCTGTTTTTT. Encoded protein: CASSLGTGSHFKSGELFF.

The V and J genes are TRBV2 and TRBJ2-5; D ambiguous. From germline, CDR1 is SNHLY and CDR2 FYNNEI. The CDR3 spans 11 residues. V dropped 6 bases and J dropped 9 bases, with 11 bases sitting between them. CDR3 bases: TGTGCCAGCAGCGCCACAAACGCCCAGTACTTC. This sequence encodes CASSATNAQYF.

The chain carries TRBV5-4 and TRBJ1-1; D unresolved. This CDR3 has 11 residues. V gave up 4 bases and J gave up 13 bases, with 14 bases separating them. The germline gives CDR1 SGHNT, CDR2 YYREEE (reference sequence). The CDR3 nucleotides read TGTGCCAGCAGCCCTGACCAGAAGCTTTTCTTT. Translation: CASSPDQKLFF.

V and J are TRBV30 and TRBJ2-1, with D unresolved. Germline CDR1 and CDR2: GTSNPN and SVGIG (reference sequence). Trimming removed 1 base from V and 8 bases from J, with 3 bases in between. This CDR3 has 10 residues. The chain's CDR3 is CAWSGYEQFF. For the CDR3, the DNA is TGTGCCTGGAGTGGCTATGAGCAGTTCTTC.

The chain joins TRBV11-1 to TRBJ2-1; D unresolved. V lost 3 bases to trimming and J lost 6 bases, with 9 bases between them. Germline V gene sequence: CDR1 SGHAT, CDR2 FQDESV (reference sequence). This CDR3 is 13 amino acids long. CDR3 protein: CASSFLSLNEQFF. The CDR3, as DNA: TGTGCCAGCAGCTTCCTGAGTCTCAATGAGCAGTTCTTC. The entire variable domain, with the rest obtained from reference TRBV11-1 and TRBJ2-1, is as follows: EAEVAQSPRYKITEKSQAVAFWCDPISGHATLYWYRQILGQGPELLVQFQDESVVDDSQLPKDRFSAERLKGVDSTLKIQPAELGDSAMYLCASSFLSLNEQFFGPGTRLTVL.

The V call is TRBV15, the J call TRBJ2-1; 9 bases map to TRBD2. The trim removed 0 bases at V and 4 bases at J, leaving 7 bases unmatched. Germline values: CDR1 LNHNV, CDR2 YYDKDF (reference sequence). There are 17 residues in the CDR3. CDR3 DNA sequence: TGTGCCACCAGCAGAGACGCTAGCGGGAACCTTTACAATGAGCAGTTCTTC. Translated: CATSRDASGNLYNEQFF.

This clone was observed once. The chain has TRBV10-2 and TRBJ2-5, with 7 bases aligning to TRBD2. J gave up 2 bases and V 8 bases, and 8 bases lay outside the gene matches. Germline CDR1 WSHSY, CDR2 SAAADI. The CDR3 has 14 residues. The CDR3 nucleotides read TGCGCCAGCTGGCGTGGACTAGGACAAGAGACCCAGTACTTC. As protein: CASWRGLGQETQYF.

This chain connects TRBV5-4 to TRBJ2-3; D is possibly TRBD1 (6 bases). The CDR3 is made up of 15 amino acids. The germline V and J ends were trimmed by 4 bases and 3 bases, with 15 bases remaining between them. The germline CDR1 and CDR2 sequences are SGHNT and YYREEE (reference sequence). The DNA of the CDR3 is TGTGCCAGCAGCACTTGGTCAGGGGTGACAGATACGCAGTATTTT. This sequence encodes CASSTWSGVTDTQYF.

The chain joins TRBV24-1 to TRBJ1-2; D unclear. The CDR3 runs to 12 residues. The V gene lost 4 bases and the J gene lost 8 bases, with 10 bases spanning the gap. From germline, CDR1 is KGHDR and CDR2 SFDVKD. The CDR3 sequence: CATSDPGVGYTF. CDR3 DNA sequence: TGTGCCACCAGTGACCCCGGGGTGGGCTACACCTTC.

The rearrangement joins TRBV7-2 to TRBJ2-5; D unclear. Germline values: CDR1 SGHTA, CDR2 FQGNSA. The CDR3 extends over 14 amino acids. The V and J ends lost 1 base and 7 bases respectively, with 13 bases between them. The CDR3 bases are TGTGCCAGCAGCTTAGTTTTGGCCCCCGGGACCCAGTACTTC. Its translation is CASSLVLAPGTQYF.

The CDR3 reads CASSPPQAPNTEAFF. For the CDR3, the DNA is TGTGCCAGCAGCCCGCCCCAGGCCCCGAACACTGAAGCTTTCTTT. This rearrangement joins TRBV7-9 to TRBJ1-1; D ambiguous. Trimming left V 5 bases short and J 1 base short, with 14 bases between. The CDR3 extends over 15 amino acids. Germline lookup yields CDR1 SEHNR and CDR2 FQNEAQ (reference sequence).

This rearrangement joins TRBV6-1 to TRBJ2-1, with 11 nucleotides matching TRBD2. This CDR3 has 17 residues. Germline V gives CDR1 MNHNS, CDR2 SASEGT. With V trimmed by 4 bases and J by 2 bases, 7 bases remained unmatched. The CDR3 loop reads CASSGAGLAAPYNEQFF. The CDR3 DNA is TGTGCCAGCAGTGGGGCGGGACTAGCGGCACCCTACAATGAGCAGTTCTTC.

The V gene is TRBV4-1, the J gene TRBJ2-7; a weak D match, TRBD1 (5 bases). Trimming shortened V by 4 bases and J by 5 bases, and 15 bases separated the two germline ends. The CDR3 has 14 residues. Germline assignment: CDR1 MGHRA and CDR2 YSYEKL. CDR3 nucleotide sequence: TGCGCCAGCAGCCGAGACAGTCCTGACGACGAGCAGTACTTC. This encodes CASSRDSPDDEQYF.

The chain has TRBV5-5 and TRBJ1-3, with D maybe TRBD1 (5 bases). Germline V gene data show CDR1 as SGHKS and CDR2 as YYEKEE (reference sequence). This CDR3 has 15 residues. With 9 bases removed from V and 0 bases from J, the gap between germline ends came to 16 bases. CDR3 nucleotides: TGTGCCACCACGAGGGGCGACTACTCTGGAAACACCATATATTTT. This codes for CATTRGDYSGNTIYF.

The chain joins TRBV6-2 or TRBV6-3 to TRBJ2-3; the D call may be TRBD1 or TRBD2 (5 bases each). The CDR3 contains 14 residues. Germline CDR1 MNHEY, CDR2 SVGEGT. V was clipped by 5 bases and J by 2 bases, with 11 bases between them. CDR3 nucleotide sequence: TGTGCCAGCAGTCTGTGGGGGAACACAGATACGCAGTATTTT. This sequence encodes CASSLWGNTDTQYF.

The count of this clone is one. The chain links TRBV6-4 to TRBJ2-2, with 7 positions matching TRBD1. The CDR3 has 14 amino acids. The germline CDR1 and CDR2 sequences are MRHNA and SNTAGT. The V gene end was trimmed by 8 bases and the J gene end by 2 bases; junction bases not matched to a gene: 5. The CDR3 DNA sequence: TGTGCCAGCTCCGGGACAGCCAACACCGGGGAGCTGTTTTTT. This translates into CASSGTANTGELFF.

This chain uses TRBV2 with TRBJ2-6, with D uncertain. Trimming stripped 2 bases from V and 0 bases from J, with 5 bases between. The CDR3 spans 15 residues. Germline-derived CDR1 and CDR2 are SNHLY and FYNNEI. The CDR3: CASSEQLSGANVLTF. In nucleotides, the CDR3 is TGTGCCAGCAGTGAACAACTCTCTGGGGCCAACGTCCTGACTTTC. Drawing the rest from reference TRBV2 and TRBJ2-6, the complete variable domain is EPEVTQTPSHQVTQMGQEVILRCVPISNHLYFYWYRQILGQKVEFLVSFYNNEISEKSEIFDDQFSVERPDGSNFTLKIRSTKLEDSAMYFCASSEQLSGANVLTFGAGSRLTVL.

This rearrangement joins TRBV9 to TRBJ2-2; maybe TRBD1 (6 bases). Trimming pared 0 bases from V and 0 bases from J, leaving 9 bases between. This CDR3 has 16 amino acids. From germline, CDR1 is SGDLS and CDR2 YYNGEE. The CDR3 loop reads CASSVDGGANTGELFF. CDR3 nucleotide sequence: TGTGCCAGCAGCGTAGATGGGGGCGCGAACACCGGGGAGCTGTTTTTT.

CDR3 nucleotide sequence: TGTGCCAGCAGTAGACTAGCCGGCTACACCTTC. It encodes CASSRLAGYTF. The genes are TRBV28 and TRBJ1-2, with D uncertain. The CDR3 spans 11 residues. Trimming pared 5 bases from V and 8 bases from J, leaving 9 bases between. CDR1 is MDHEN and CDR2 is SYDVKM in the germline V gene.

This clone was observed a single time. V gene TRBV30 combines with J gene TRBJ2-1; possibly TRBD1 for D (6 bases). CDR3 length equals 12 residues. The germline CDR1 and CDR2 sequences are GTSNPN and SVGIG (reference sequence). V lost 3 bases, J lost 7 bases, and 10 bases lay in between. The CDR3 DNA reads TGTGCCTGGAGCAGGGGACGGAATGAGCAGTTCTTC. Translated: CAWSRGRNEQFF.

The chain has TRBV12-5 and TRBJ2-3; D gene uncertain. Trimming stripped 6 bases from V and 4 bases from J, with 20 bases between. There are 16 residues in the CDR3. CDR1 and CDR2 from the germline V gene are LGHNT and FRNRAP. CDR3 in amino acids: CASGLMTWGSADTQYF. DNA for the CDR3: TGTGCTAGTGGACTCATGACCTGGGGTAGTGCAGATACGCAGTATTTT.

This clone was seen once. CDR3 DNA sequence: TGTGCCAGCAGTGGGTTCGGCGGGATGGCACCCGGGGAGACCCAGTACTTC. Amino acids: CASSGFGGMAPGETQYF. J is TRBJ2-5 and V is TRBV6-1, with a tentative D call TRBD2 (6 bases). Germline CDR1 reads MNHNS; CDR2 reads SASEGT. The CDR3 sequence is 17 residues long. V was trimmed by 4 bases and J by 5 bases, leaving 23 bases between them.

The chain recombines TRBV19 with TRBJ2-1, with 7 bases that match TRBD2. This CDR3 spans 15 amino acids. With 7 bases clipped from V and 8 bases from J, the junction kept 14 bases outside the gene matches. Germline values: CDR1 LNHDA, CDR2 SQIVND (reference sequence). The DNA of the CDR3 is TGTGCCAGTAACCGTCCCGGGACTATAAGAGATGAGCAGTTCTTC. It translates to CASNRPGTIRDEQFF.

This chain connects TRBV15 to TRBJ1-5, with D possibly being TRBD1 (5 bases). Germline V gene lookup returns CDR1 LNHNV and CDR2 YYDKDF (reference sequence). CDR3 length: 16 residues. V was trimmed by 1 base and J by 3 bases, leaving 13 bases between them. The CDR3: CATSRGPRGFNQPQHF. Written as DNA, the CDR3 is TGTGCCACCAGCAGAGGCCCCCGGGGCTTCAATCAGCCCCAGCATTTT.

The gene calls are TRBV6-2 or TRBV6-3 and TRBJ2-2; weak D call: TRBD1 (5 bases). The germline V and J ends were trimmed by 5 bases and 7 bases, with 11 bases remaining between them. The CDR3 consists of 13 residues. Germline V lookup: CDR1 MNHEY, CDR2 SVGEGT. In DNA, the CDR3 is TGTGCCAGCAGTCTGAAGGGGCTCGGGGAGCTGTTTTTT. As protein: CASSLKGLGELFF.

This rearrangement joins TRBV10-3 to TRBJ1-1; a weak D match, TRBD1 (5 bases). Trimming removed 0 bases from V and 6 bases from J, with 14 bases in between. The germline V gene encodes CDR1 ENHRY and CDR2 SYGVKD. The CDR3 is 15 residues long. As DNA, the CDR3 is TGTGCCATCAGTGAGTCGGACGCAGGGCGGTCTGAAGCTTTCTTT. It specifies CAISESDAGRSEAFF.

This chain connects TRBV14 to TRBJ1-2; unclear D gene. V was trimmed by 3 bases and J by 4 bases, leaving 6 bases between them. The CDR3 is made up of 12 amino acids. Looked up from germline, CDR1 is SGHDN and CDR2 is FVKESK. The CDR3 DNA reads TGTGCCAGCAGCCAGATTAGCTATGGCTACACCTTC. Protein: CASSQISYGYTF.